The 30 T cell receptor beta chains given below trace back to one sample, sequenced in a study of cytomegalovirus exposure and HLA in healthy donors. PCR used 60 Vbeta primers and 13 Jbeta primers. Profiled with immunoSEQ multiplex PCR; TCRdb holds only in-frame clones, not every one. Among approximately 100,000 clones listed, 74% were seen once. Sequenced sample: PBMCs. All receptors derive from a man over 45 in good health and CMV-seropositive.

The sample holds a few counts of this clone. The gene calls are TRBV6-1 and TRBJ1-5, with D possibly TRBD1 on 6 matching bases. CDR3 length equals 16 residues. Trimming removed 2 bases from V and 1 base from J, with 12 bases in between. CDR1 and CDR2 (germline): MNHNS, SASEGT. The CDR3 DNA sequence: TGTGCCAGCAGTGAACGGGGGGCTTGGAGCAATCAGCCCCAGCATTTT. Translated: CASSERGAWSNQPQHF.

The J gene is TRBJ1-1, the V gene TRBV10-3; 11 nucleotides match TRBD1. The CDR3 runs to 15 residues. Trimming cost V 10 bases and J 1 base; bases outside gene matches: 8. In germline, CDR1 is ENHRY, CDR2 SYGVKD. The CDR3 here is CATLWTGGRNTEAFF. CDR3 nucleotide sequence: TGTGCCACCCTGTGGACAGGGGGCAGGAACACTGAAGCTTTCTTT.

This chain connects TRBV7-9 to TRBJ1-1; D perhaps matches TRBD1 (5 bases). Germline V lookup: CDR1 SEHNR, CDR2 FQNEAQ (reference sequence). The CDR3 sequence is 14 residues long. The germline V and J ends were trimmed by 4 bases and 3 bases, with 12 bases remaining between them. As DNA, the CDR3 is TGTGCCAGCAGCTCCAGCGGGGGGTACACTGAAGCTTTCTTT. Protein: CASSSSGGYTEAFF.

With respect to this clone: An end of the junction does not agree with germline; a read error may underlie this. J is TRBJ2-5 and V is TRBV2; the D gene is possibly TRBD1 (5 bases). The CDR3 totals 13 residues. Germline CDR1 SNHLY, CDR2 FYNNEI. CDR3 in amino acids: CASSDQGQGTQYF. The CDR3 DNA is TGTGCCAGCAGTGATCAGGGCCAAGGGACCCAGTACTTC. Based on the CDR3 plus reference TRBV2 and TRBJ2-5, the full variable domain is EPEVTQTPSHQVTQMGQEVILRCVPISNHLYFYWYRQILGQKVEFLVSFYNNEISEKSEIFDDQFSVERPDGSNFTLKIRSTKLEDSAMYFCASSDQGQGTQYFGPGTRLLVL.

The CDR3 region is CASSGRNSPLHF. DNA for the CDR3: TGTGCCAGCAGCGGCCGGAATTCACCCCTCCACTTT. V and J are TRBV9 and TRBJ1-6; D unresolved. From germline, CDR1 is SGDLS and CDR2 YYNGEE. This CDR3 comprises 12 residues. Deletions cut 3 bases from V and 7 bases from J, with 5 bases between.

This sequence joins TRBV5-1 and TRBJ2-5, with D possibly being TRBD2 (5 bases). The CDR3 length is 14 residues. CDR1 and CDR2 (germline): SGHRS, YFSETQ. Trimming removed 0 bases at V and 2 bases at J, with 8 bases between. The DNA for the CDR3 is TGCGCCAGCAGCTTGGAAGGAGGACAAGAGACCCAGTACTTC. Translating gives CASSLEGGQETQYF.

V usage is TRBV10-3 and J usage is TRBJ1-5, with D unresolved. This CDR3 region has 15 residues. Trimming took off 0 bases at V and 2 bases at J, with 8 bases between the two ends. Germline CDR1 ENHRY, CDR2 SYGVKD. The CDR3 DNA sequence: TGTGCCATCAGTGAGTCGGCAGCGGGCAATCAGCCCCAGCATTTT. Its protein is CAISESAAGNQPQHF.

The chain couples TRBV27 to TRBJ2-3, with 9 bases lining up with TRBD2. This CDR3 comprises 20 residues. Per germline, CDR1 MNHEY and CDR2 SMNVEV (reference sequence). V was clipped by 2 bases and J by 5 bases; unmatched bases: 20. The CDR3 is CASSLVPLGLGSGSGDTQYF. CDR3 DNA sequence: TGTGCCAGCAGTTTAGTCCCCCTCGGACTGGGTAGCGGGAGTGGAGATACGCAGTATTTT.

The V and J genes are TRBV5-6 and TRBJ1-1; 7 bases map to TRBD1. Germline V gene lookup returns CDR1 SGHDT and CDR2 YYEEEE. V lost 5 bases, J lost 5 bases, and 12 bases stayed unmatched. CDR3 length equals 15 residues. The CDR3 region has the DNA TGTGCCAGCAGATCCGAACCCCAGGGGGTTACTGAAGCTTTCTTT. Amino acids: CASRSEPQGVTEAFF.

This clone has just a few counts. This rearrangement joins TRBV2 to TRBJ2-1; a possible D gene is TRBD1 (6 bases). Germline CDR1 reads SNHLY; CDR2 reads FYNNEI. Between the trimmed V and J ends, which lost 4 bases and 10 bases, there was a span of 14 bases. CDR3 length: 13 amino acids. CDR3 amino acids: CASSANRDGEQFF. In nucleotides, the CDR3 is TGTGCCAGCAGTGCGAACAGGGATGGGGAGCAGTTCTTC.

The CDR3 sequence: CAWTQRTGGRTIYF. CDR3 sequence (DNA): TGTGCCTGGACCCAGAGGACAGGGGGACGGACCATATATTTT. The chain is built from TRBV30 and TRBJ1-3, with TRBD1 identical over 10 bases. V was clipped by 4 bases and J by 10 bases; unmatched bases: 10. Germline assignment: CDR1 GTSNPN and CDR2 SVGIG (reference sequence). This CDR3 is 14 amino acids long.

The V call is TRBV7-2, the J call TRBJ1-1; perhaps TRBD1 as D (5 bases). CDR3 length: 13 residues. The V gene lost 4 bases and the J gene lost 5 bases, with 11 bases spanning the gap. Germline V lookup: CDR1 SGHTA, CDR2 FQGNSA. CDR3 amino acids: CASSSRQLTEAFF. In DNA, the CDR3 is TGTGCCAGCAGCTCAAGACAGTTAACTGAAGCTTTCTTT.

The chain uses TRBV7-9 and TRBJ2-5, with 7 bases that match TRBD1. After removal of 5 bases from V and 5 bases from J, the junction contained 11 bases not matched to a gene. Germline V gene sequence: CDR1 SEHNR, CDR2 FQNEAQ (reference sequence). The CDR3 is 15 amino acids. CDR3 DNA: TGTGCCAGCAGCCCCCGTGCAGGGGGTGGCGAGACCCAGTACTTC. This translates into CASSPRAGGGETQYF.

V is TRBV9 and J is TRBJ2-7, with 10 bases matching TRBD2. The CDR3 loop spans 14 amino acids. Germline V gives CDR1 SGDLS, CDR2 YYNGEE. J lost 4 bases, V lost 4 bases, and 5 bases had no gene match. CDR3 loop: CASSPSGRPYEQYF. In DNA, the CDR3 is TGTGCCAGCAGCCCTAGCGGGAGACCTTACGAGCAGTACTTC.

This clone appeared a few times. V usage is TRBV5-4 and J usage is TRBJ2-5; the match to TRBD1 covers 7 bases. With V trimmed by 3 bases and J by 1 base, 15 bases remained unmatched. CDR1 SGHNT and CDR2 YYREEE come from the germline V gene (reference sequence). This CDR3 comprises 18 residues. The CDR3 region has the DNA TGTGCCAGCAGCTCCCCCGAGGGCCAACAGGGGAGCCAAGAGACCCAGTACTTC. Translation gives CASSSPEGQQGSQETQYF.

The gene calls are TRBV5-1 and TRBJ2-5, with D possibly TRBD1 on 6 matching bases. Trimming removed 0 bases at V and 4 bases at J, with 7 bases between. Germline values: CDR1 SGHRS, CDR2 YFSETQ. The length of the CDR3 is 13 residues. This CDR3 is CASSLEGVETQYF. In nucleotides, the CDR3 is TGCGCCAGCAGCTTGGAGGGGGTAGAGACCCAGTACTTC. The variable domain in full, with the rest retrieved from reference TRBV5-1 and TRBJ2-5, is KAGVTQTPRYLIKTRGQQVTLSCSPISGHRSVSWYQQTPGQGLQFLFEYFSETQRNKGNFPGRFSGRQFSNSRSEMNVSTLELGDSALYLCASSLEGVETQYFGPGTRLLVL.

The chain carries TRBV11-2 and TRBJ1-1; TRBD1 might be the D (6 bases). The CDR3 is 16 amino acids. CDR1 is SGHAT, CDR2 FQNNGV, per germline. V was cut by 3 bases and J by 5 bases, with 19 bases left in between. CDR3 in amino acids: CASSLTGSVLETEAFF. In DNA, the CDR3 is TGTGCCAGCAGCTTGACAGGTTCGGTCTTAGAAACTGAAGCTTTCTTT.

The CDR3 protein is CASSLDGTATNTEAFF. In DNA, the CDR3 is TGCGCCAGCAGCTTGGACGGGACAGCAACGAACACTGAAGCTTTCTTT. This rearrangement joins TRBV5-1 to TRBJ1-1; 7 bases are a match to TRBD1. Trimming took 0 bases from V and 1 from J; bases not matched to a gene: 6. Germline lookup yields CDR1 SGHRS and CDR2 YFSETQ. This CDR3 contains 16 residues.

The chain employs TRBV9 and TRBJ2-5, with 10 bases matching TRBD2. V shed 0 bases and J 5 bases; nucleotides not matched to a gene: 7. Germline V gene lookup returns CDR1 SGDLS and CDR2 YYNGEE. The CDR3 length is 16 residues. CDR3 region: CASSVVPSGGVETQYF. In nucleotides, the CDR3 is TGTGCCAGCAGCGTAGTGCCTAGCGGGGGCGTGGAGACCCAGTACTTC.

The rearrangement joins TRBV9 to TRBJ1-6, with D possibly matching TRBD1 (5 bases). The V end lost 3 bases, the J end lost 10 bases, and 23 bases lay between the germline ends. Germline CDR1 reads SGDLS; CDR2 reads YYNGEE. The CDR3 sequence is 17 residues long. CDR3 in amino acids: CASSGEGIGHTGSPLHF. CDR3 DNA sequence: TGTGCCAGCAGCGGGGAGGGGATTGGCCACACGGGATCACCCCTCCACTTT.

The chain carries TRBV6-1 and TRBJ2-5, with D possibly being TRBD2 (6 bases). The germline V gene has CDR1 MNHNS and CDR2 SASEGT. The CDR3 contains 14 residues. Trimming removed 4 bases at V and 1 base at J, with 10 bases between. The CDR3 here is CASSAAGLQETQYF. The CDR3 DNA is TGTGCCAGCAGTGCCGCGGGACTCCAAGAGACCCAGTACTTC.

The chain couples TRBV5-6 to TRBJ1-5; 8 bases map to TRBD1. Trimming at V came to 0 bases and at J to 6 bases, leaving 8 bases not matched to a gene. The CDR3 runs to 16 residues. Per the germline V gene, CDR1 is SGHDT and CDR2 is YYEEEE. CDR3 region: CASSLANRGYFQPQHF. The CDR3 DNA reads as TGTGCCAGCAGCTTGGCGAACAGGGGGTATTTTCAGCCCCAGCATTTT.

CDR3 sequence (DNA): TGTGCCAGCAGACCTTCACGGCGGCGGGGGGCTATCACAGATACGCAGTATTTT. It is translated as CASRPSRRRGAITDTQYF. The chain joins TRBV27 to TRBJ2-3; 8 positions match TRBD2. V shed 6 bases and J 2 bases; nucleotides not matched to a gene: 16. Germline loops: CDR1 MNHEY, CDR2 SMNVEV (reference sequence). The length of the CDR3 is 18 residues.

This clone was seen a few times. The chain carries TRBV9 and TRBJ2-5; 8 bases map to TRBD2. J was trimmed by 3 bases and V by 0 bases; bases with no gene match: 7. The germline gives CDR1 SGDLS, CDR2 YYNGEE. This CDR3 is 16 amino acids long. The CDR3: CASSVGGGGYEETQYF. The CDR3 coding sequence is TGTGCCAGCAGCGTAGGGGGCGGGGGGTACGAAGAGACCCAGTACTTC.

CDR3 protein: CASSLEPSNEQFF. CDR3 nucleotides: TGCGCCAGCAGCTTGGAGCCATCCAATGAGCAGTTCTTC. The J gene is TRBJ2-1, the V gene TRBV5-1; D is uncertain. Trimming took off 0 bases at V and 6 bases at J, with 7 bases between the two ends. The CDR3 is made up of 13 amino acids. Germline-derived CDR1 and CDR2 are SGHRS and YFSETQ.

V usage is TRBV4-2 and J usage is TRBJ2-7, with 7 bases fitting TRBD1. Germline loops: CDR1 LGHNA, CDR2 YNFKEQ. The CDR3 runs 15 residues. With 2 bases clipped from V and 4 bases from J, the junction kept 8 bases outside the gene matches. CDR3 nucleotides: TGTGCCAGCAGCCAATCGGGACAGAAATCGTACGAGCAGTACTTC. Translated, it gives CASSQSGQKSYEQYF.

V and J are TRBV7-2 and TRBJ2-2, with D perhaps TRBD2 (7 bases). The CDR3 length is 14 residues. Germline V CDR1 and CDR2: SGHTA, FQGNSA. Trimming pared 2 bases from V and 7 bases from J, leaving 11 bases between. The CDR3 is CASSLFGGHGELFF. CDR3 nucleotides: TGTGCCAGCAGCTTATTCGGGGGGCACGGGGAGCTGTTTTTT.

This clone has more than one count but fewer than ten. The rearrangement links TRBV6-4 to TRBJ1-1; maybe TRBD1 (5 bases). V was shortened by 7 bases and J by 0 bases, with 15 bases between the two germline ends. Per the germline V gene, CDR1 is MRHNA and CDR2 is SNTAGT. The CDR3 has 15 residues. The CDR3 region is CASKKEDSMNTEAFF. The CDR3 nucleotides read TGTGCCAGCAAAAAGGAAGACAGCATGAACACTGAAGCTTTCTTT.

This clone was counted only a few times. The gene calls are TRBV11-3 and TRBJ2-1, with 8 bases lining up with TRBD2. This CDR3 region has 14 residues. The V gene end was trimmed by 1 base and the J gene end by 8 bases; junction bases not matched to a gene: 4. Germline CDR1 reads SGHNT; CDR2 reads YENEEA. The CDR3 reads CASSLATSADEQFF. The CDR3 bases are TGTGCCAGCAGCTTAGCGACTAGCGCGGATGAGCAGTTCTTC. Combining the CDR3 with reference TRBV11-3 and TRBJ2-1 gives the whole variable domain EAGVVQSPRYKIIEKKQPVAFWCNPISGHNTLYWYLQNLGQGPELLIRYENEEAVDDSQLPKDRFSAERLKGVDSTLKIQPAELGDSAVYLCASSLATSADEQFFGPGTRLTVL.

The chain employs TRBV27 and TRBJ1-5; a weak D match, TRBD1 (6 bases). The CDR3 is 13 amino acids. Trimming removed 1 base at V and 7 bases at J, with 8 bases between. Germline CDR1 reads MNHEY; CDR2 reads SMNVEV (reference sequence). CDR3 nucleotide sequence: TGTGCCAGCAGTTTATACAGGGAACAGCCCCAGCATTTT. Protein sequence: CASSLYREQPQHF.